Described below is a single T cell receptor (beta chain) sequence and its context. The repertoire was sequenced with immunoSEQ multiplex PCR; TCRdb's copy has only in-frame clones and lacks some. The table includes about 200,000 clones, about nine tenths detected once. The sample comes from a study of blood T cell repertoires in COVID-19. Trimming took 5 bases from V and 2 from J, leaving 13 bases between them. CDR1 and CDR2 (germline): SGHRS, YFSETQ. The CDR3 sequence is 14 residues long. The sample comprised peripheral blood. This sequence originates from a young man with active or convalescent COVID-19. V is TRBV5-1 and J is TRBJ1-2; TRBD1 is a possible D gene (6 bases). CDR3 nucleotides: TGCGCCAGCAGGCCACCCGGACAGAACTATGGCTACACCTTC. It yields the protein CASRPPGQNYGYTF.